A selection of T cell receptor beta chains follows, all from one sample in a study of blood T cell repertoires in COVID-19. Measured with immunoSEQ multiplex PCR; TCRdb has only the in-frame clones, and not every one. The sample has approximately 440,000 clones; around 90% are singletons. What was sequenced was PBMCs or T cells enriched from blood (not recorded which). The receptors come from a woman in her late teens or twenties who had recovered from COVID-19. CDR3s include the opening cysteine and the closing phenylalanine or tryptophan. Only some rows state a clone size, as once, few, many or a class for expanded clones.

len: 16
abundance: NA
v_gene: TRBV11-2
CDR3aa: CASSPGRDSSIYGYTF

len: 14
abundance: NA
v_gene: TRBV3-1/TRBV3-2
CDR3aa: CASSPPGGGTEAFF

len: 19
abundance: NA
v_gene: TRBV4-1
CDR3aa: CASSGQFRNTKETYNEQFF

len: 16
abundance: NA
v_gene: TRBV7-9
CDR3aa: CASTSPRAGGPGELFF

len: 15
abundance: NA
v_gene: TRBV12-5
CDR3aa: CASAPTGLESQPQHF

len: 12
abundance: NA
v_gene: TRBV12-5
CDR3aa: CASGLSGGPWFF

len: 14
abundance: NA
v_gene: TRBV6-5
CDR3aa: CASRQQFSSYEQYF

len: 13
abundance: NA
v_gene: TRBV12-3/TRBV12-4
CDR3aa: CATSGTSMKTQYF

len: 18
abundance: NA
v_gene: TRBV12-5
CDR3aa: CASGLVGARGASKDGYTF

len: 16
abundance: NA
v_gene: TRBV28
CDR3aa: CASSTNDRGPRNEQYF

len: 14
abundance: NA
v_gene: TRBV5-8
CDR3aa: CASSLEGESYGYTF

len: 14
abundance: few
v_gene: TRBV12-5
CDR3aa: CASSAPGTAIGYTF

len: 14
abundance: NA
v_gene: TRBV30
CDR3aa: CAADRGFDFYGYTF

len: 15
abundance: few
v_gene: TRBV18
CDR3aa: CASSPSGTGAVEQYF

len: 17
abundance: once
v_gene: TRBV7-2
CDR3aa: CASSLGSGRRANTEAFF

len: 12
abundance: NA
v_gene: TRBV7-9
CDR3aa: CASSFDYYEQYF

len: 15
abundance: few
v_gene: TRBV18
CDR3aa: CASSPVGQGADEQFF